This T cell receptor beta chain was sequenced in a study of shared clonotypes between healthy human individuals. Naive CD8 cells were CD45RO-negative, positively selected for CCR7, excluding terminally differentiated effector memory CD45RA+ cells. Per germline, CDR1 SNHLY and CDR2 FYNNEI. V dropped 9 bases and J dropped 1 base, with 9 bases sitting between them. The CDR3 loop spans 12 amino acids. Some clones are missing from TCRdb's copy, which holds only in-frame ones; the method was immunoSEQ multiplex PCR. The sample has millions of clones; approximately 94% are singletons. The receptor's source is a man aged 18 to 30 in good health. Sequencing was carried out using naive CD8+ T cells sorted from blood. The chain uses TRBV2 and TRBJ1-1; weak D call: TRBD1 (6 bases). CDR3 region: CARTGRNTEAFF. The CDR3 region has the DNA TGTGCCAGAACAGGGAGGAACACTGAAGCTTTCTTT.